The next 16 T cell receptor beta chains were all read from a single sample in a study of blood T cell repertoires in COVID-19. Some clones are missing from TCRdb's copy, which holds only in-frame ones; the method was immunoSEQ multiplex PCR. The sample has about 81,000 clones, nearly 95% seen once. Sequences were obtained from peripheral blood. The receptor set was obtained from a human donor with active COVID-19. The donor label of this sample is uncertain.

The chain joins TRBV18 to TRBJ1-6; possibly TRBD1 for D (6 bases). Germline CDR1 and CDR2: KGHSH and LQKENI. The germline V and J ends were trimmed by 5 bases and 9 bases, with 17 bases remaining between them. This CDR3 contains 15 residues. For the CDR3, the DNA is TGTGCCAGCTCAGCCCGGGACACGTCGAGTTCACCCCTCCACTTT. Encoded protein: CASSARDTSSSPLHF.

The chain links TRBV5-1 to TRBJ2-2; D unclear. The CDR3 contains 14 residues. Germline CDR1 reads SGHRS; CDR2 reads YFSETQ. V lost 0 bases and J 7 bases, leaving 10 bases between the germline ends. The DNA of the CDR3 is TGCGCCAGCAGCTTGGCAGGATTGGGCGGGGAGCTGTTTTTT. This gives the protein CASSLAGLGGELFF.

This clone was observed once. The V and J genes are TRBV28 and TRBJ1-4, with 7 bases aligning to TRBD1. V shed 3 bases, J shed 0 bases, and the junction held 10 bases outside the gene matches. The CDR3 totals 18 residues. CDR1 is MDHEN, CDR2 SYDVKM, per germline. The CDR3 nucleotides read TGTGCCAGCAGTTTGGACTTGACAGGGTACGCAACTAATGAAAAACTGTTTTTT. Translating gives CASSLDLTGYATNEKLFF. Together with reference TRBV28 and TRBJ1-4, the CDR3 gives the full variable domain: DVKVTQSSRYLVKRTGEKVFLECVQDMDHENMFWYRQDPGLGLRLIYFSYDVKMKEKGDIPEGYSVSREKKERFSLILESASTNQTSMYLCASSLDLTGYATNEKLFFGSGTQLSVL.

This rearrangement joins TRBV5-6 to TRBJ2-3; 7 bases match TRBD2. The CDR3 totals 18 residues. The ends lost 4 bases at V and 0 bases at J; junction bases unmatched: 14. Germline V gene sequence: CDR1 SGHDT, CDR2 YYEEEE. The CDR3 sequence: CASSPAAGRQSSTDTQYF. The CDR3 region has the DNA TGTGCCAGCAGCCCGGCAGCGGGGCGACAATCTAGCACAGATACGCAGTATTTT.

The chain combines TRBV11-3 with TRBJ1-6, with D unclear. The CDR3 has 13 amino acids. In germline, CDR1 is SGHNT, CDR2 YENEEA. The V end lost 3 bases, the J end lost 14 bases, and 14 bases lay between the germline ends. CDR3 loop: CASSFEGRSSLHF. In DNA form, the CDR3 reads TGTGCCAGCAGCTTCGAAGGGAGGTCGTCCCTCCACTTT.

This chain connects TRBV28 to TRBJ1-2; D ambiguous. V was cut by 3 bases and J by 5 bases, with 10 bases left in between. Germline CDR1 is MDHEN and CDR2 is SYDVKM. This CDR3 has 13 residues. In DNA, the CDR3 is TGTGCCAGCAGTTTTGGGCAGCTTTATGGCTACACCTTC. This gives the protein CASSFGQLYGYTF.

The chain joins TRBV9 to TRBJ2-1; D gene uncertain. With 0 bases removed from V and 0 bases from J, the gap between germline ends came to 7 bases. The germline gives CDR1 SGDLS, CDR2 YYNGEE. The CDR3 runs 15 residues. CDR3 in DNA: TGTGCCAGCAGCGTAGAGCGTAACTCCTACAATGAGCAGTTCTTC. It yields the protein CASSVERNSYNEQFF.

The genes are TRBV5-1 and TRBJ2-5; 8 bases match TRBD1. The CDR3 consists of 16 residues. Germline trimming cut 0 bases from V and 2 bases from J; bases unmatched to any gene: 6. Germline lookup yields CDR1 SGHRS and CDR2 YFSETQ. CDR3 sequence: CASSLEAGGAQETQYF. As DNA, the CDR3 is TGCGCCAGCAGCTTGGAGGCAGGGGGCGCACAAGAGACCCAGTACTTC. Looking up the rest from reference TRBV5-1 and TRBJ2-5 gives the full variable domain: KAGVTQTPRYLIKTRGQQVTLSCSPISGHRSVSWYQQTPGQGLQFLFEYFSETQRNKGNFPGRFSGRQFSNSRSEMNVSTLELGDSALYLCASSLEAGGAQETQYFGPGTRLLVL.

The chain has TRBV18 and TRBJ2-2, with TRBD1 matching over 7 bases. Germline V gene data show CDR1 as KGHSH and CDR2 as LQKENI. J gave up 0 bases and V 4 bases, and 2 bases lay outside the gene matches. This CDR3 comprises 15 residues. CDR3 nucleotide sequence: TGTGCCAGCTCACGACAGGGAGCGAACACCGGGGAGCTGTTTTTT. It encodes CASSRQGANTGELFF.

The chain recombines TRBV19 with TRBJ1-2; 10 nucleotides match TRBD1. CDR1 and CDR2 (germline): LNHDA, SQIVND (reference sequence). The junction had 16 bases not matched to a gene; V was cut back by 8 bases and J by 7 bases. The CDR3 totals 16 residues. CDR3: CASGVSADRGIGGYTF. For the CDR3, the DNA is TGTGCCAGTGGAGTCTCCGCGGACAGGGGGATCGGTGGCTACACCTTC.

CDR3 nucleotide sequence: TGTGCCAGCAGCTTGCCGGGGTACACTGAAGCTTTCTTT. Residues: CASSLPGYTEAFF. The rearrangement uses TRBV11-2 and TRBJ1-1; D ambiguous. From germline, CDR1 is SGHAT and CDR2 FQNNGV. The V end was cut by 3 bases, the J end by 3 bases, with 8 bases between. The CDR3 sequence is 13 residues long.

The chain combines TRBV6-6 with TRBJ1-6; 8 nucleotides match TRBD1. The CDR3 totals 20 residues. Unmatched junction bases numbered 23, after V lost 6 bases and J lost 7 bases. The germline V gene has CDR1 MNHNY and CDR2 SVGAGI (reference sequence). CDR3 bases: TGTGCCAGCAGCCTTATGGGACAGGCGATCACCCTGGGACTAAATTCACCCCTCCACTTT. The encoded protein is CASSLMGQAITLGLNSPLHF.

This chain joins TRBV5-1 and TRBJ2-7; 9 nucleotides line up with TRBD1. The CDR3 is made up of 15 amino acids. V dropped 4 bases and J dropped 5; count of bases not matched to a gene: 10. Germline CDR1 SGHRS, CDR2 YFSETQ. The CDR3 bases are TGCGCCAGCAGCCGGGGGACAGGGCATATCGACGAGCAGTACTTC. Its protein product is CASSRGTGHIDEQYF.

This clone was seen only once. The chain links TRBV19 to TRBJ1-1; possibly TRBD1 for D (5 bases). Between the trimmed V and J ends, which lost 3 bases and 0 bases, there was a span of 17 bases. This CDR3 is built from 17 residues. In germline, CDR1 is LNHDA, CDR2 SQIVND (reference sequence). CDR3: CASSIGGTGTMNTEAFF. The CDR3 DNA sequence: TGTGCCAGTAGTATCGGGGGAACCGGGACGATGAACACTGAAGCTTTCTTT. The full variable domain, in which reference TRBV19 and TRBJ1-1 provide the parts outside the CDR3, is DGGITQSPKYLFRKEGQNVTLSCEQNLNHDAMYWYRQDPGQGLRLIYYSQIVNDFQKGDIAEGYSVSREKKESFPLTVTSAQKNPTAFYLCASSIGGTGTMNTEAFFGQGTRLTVV.

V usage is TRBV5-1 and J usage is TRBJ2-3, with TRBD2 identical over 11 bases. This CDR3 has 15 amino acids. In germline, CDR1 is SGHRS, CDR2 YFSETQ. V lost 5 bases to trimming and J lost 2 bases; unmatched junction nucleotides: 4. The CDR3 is CASRAGLADTDTQYF. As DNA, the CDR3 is TGCGCCAGCAGGGCGGGACTAGCGGACACAGATACGCAGTATTTT.

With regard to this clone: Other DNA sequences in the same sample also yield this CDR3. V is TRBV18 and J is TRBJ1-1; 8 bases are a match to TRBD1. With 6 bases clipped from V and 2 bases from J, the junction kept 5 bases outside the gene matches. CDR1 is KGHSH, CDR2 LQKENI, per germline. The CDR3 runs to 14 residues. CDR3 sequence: CASSPGTGNTEAFF. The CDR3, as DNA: TGTGCCAGCTCGCCCGGGACAGGAAACACTGAAGCTTTCTTT.